This paragraph covers one T cell receptor (beta chain) sequence. This sample is part of a study of tumour-infiltrating T cells in Burkitt lymphoma. Overall study: Productive clonality predicted overall and progression-free survival.

Only in-frame clones appear in the TCRdb table, and some are missing; sequencing was by immunoSEQ multiplex PCR. The sample holds 15,000 to 20,000 clones, about 77% seen once. V lost 4 bases, J lost 1 base, and 13 bases lay in between. The CDR3 contains 15 residues. Germline CDR1 and CDR2: MNHNY and SVGAGI (reference sequence). This receptor was identified in a human donor with diffuse large B-cell lymphoma. V gene TRBV6-6 combines with J gene TRBJ1-1; D perhaps matches TRBD1 (5 bases). The sequenced sample consisted of tumor tissue. This CDR3 reads CASSWDVGENTEAFF. CDR3 nucleotide sequence: TGTGCCAGCAGTTGGGATGTGGGGGAGAACACTGAAGCTTTCTTT.